This entry lists 5 T cell receptor beta chains sequenced from one sample in a study of blood T cell repertoires in COVID-19. Clones were sequenced by immunoSEQ multiplex PCR, and TCRdb holds only the in-frame ones, with some missing. The profile shows under 120,000 clones, around 83% of them singletons. The sequencing input was peripheral blood. The receptors here all came from a human donor in a cohort sampled during active COVID-19.

This clone was recorded only once. The J gene is TRBJ1-1, the V gene TRBV9; D gene unclear. The CDR3 has 14 residues. Trimming stripped 0 bases from V and 0 bases from J, with 6 bases between. In germline, CDR1 is SGDLS, CDR2 YYNGEE. The CDR3 reads CASSVGGMNTEAFF. DNA of the CDR3: TGTGCCAGCAGCGTAGGAGGAATGAACACTGAAGCTTTCTTT.

This clone was recorded only once. The chain has TRBV28 and TRBJ2-7; 9 bases fit TRBD1. This CDR3 is built from 15 residues. In germline, CDR1 is MDHEN, CDR2 SYDVKM. Unmatched junction bases numbered 7, after V lost 6 bases and J lost 1 base. DNA of the CDR3: TGTGCCAGCAGCCCAACCGGGACAGGGTCCTACGAGCAGTACTTC. The encoded protein is CASSPTGTGSYEQYF.

V usage is TRBV27 and J usage is TRBJ1-1; D is possibly TRBD1 (6 bases). V was shortened by 2 bases and J by 0 bases, with 10 bases between the two germline ends. This CDR3 spans 15 amino acids. CDR1 is MNHEY, CDR2 SMNVEV, per germline (reference sequence). CDR3 protein: CASSLAGQMNTEAFF. The DNA for the CDR3 is TGTGCCAGCAGTTTAGCAGGACAGATGAACACTGAAGCTTTCTTT.

J is TRBJ1-2 and V is TRBV24-1; 10 bases fit TRBD1. The CDR3 has 15 amino acids. Per the germline V gene, CDR1 is KGHDR and CDR2 is SFDVKD. Trimming took 2 bases from V and 4 from J; bases not matched to a gene: 3. The CDR3: CATSDSGTGAYGYTF. The CDR3 DNA is TGTGCCACCAGTGATTCCGGGACAGGGGCCTATGGCTACACCTTC.

The V call is TRBV6-5, the J call TRBJ2-2; 11 bases are shared with TRBD1. Germline CDR1 and CDR2: MNHEY and SVGAGI. CDR3 length: 16 amino acids. The ends lost 4 bases at V and 2 bases at J; junction bases unmatched: 3. CDR3 region: CASSFGQGANTGELFF. Written as DNA, the CDR3 is TGTGCCAGCAGTTTTGGACAGGGGGCCAACACCGGGGAGCTGTTTTTT.